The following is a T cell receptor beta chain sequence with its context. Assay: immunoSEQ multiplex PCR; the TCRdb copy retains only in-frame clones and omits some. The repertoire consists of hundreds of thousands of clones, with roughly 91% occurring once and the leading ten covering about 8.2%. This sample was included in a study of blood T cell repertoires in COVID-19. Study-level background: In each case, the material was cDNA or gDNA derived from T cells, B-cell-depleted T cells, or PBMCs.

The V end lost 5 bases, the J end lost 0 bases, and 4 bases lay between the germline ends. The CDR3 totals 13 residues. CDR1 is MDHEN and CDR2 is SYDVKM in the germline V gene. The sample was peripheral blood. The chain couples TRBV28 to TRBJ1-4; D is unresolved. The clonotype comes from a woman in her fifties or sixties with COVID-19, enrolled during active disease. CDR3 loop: CASSGSTNEKLFF. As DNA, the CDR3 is TGTGCCAGCAGTGGCTCAACTAATGAAAAACTGTTTTTT.